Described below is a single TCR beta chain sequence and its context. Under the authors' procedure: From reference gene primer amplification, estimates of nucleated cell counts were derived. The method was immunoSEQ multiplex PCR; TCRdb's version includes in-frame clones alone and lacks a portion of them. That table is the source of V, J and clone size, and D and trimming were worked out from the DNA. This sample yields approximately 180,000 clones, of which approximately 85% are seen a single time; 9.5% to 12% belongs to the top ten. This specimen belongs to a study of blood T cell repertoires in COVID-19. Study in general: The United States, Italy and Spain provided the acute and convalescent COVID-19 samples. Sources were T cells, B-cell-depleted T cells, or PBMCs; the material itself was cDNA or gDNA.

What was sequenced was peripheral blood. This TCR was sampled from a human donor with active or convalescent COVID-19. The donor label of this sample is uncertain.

CDR3 sequence reads: CASSLGTASYNEQFF. The CDR3 DNA sequence: TGTGCCAGCAGCTTAGGGACAGCCTCCTACAATGAGCAGTTCTTC. This chain uses TRBV5-5 with TRBJ2-1; 7 nucleotides match TRBD1. The CDR3 runs to 15 residues. J was trimmed by 0 bases and V by 2 bases; bases with no gene match: 2. Germline lookup yields CDR1 SGHKS and CDR2 YYEKEE (reference sequence).